The clone carrying this T cell receptor (beta chain) turned up a few times. Its antigen is as yet unknown. The entry originates in a study of human T cells and chemical hapten exposure. In the study overall: Sensitization employed 2% DPC on approximately 2 cm by approximately 2 cm of upper inner arm skin. Patch testing was performed with 0.01% DPC on the upper back, with reading at 6 days.

General study findings and limits: In the PT1 data, expanded TCR counts showed a positive correlation with patch test score.

TCRdb recomputed calls from the RACE reads with MiXCR, one row per CDR3 protein. Among around 190,000 distinct CDR3 sequences, under 25% were seen once, and the ten largest hold approximately 6.7%. V lost 4 bases and J 9 bases, leaving 4 bases between the germline ends. Germline values: CDR1 MNHEY, CDR2 SVGEGT. CDR3 size: 11 residues. Time point specified: patch test 1, 2 weeks after DPC sensitization. Treatment: therapeutic diphenylcyclopropenone sensitization with weekly scalp DPC. This sequence originates from a woman between 45 and 65 years old with alopecia areata. Some clones in this sample may be carry-over from other donors' samples. This material consisted of whole blood, taken in connection with sensitization to the hapten diphenylcyclopropenone (DPC). V and J are TRBV6-2 or TRBV6-3 and TRBJ1-6; unclear D gene. This chain's CDR3 is CASSLGSPLHF. As DNA, the CDR3 is TGTGCCAGCAGTTTGGGTTCACCCCTCCACTTT.